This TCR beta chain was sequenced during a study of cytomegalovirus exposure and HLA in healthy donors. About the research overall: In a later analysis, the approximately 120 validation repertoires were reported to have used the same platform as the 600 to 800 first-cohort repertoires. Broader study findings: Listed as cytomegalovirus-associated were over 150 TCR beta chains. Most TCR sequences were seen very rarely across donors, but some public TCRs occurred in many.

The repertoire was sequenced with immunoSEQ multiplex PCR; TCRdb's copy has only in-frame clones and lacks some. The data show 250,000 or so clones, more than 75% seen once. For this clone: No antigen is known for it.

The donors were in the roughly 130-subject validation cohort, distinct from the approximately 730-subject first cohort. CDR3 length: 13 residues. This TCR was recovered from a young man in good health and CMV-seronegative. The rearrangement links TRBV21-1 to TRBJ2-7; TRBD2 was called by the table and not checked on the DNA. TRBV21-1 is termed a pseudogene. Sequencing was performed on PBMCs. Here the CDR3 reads CASRASGRYEQYF. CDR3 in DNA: TGTGCCAGCAGGGCTAGCGGGAGATACGAGCAGTACTTC.